This T cell receptor (beta chain) was recovered during a study of T cell responses to AZD1222 COVID-19 vaccine. Study background: Second-dose timings of about 4 or about 12 weeks were pooled. Findings and caveats of the study: Spike-specific TCR breadth and depth grew following two AZD1222 doses.

Notes on this clone: Antigen specificity is unknown.

This CDR3 has 15 amino acids. The V gene's germline CDR1 is MDHEN and CDR2 SYDVKM. V was clipped by 3 bases and J by 2 bases, with 11 bases between them. Here immunoSEQ multiplex PCR was the method, and the copy in TCRdb shows in-frame clones only, minus some. Of 130,000 or so clones in the sample, approximately 93% are singletons; the top ten hold under 3.5%. The clonotype was recovered from an adult in good health. The sequencing here drew on peripheral blood, taken on day 0 of AZD1222 vaccination. The chain links TRBV28 to TRBJ1-5; perhaps TRBD1 as D (5 bases). The CDR3 region has the DNA TGTGCCAGCAGTTTCGGGGGGATACGCAATCAGCCCCAGCATTTT. This encodes CASSFGGIRNQPQHF.